This note documents a single TCR beta chain sequence. The antigen remains undetermined. Data came from immunoSEQ multiplex PCR; TCRdb stores just in-frame clones and leaves some out. Of millions of clones detected, more than 80% appear once; the ten largest clones hold about 0.39%. This specimen belongs to a study of shared clonotypes between healthy human individuals. The wider study: Donors consisted of two women and a few men between 18 and 49. Overall study results and limits: Clonotypes shared by all four donors outscored non-shared clonotypes in generation probability. Exclusively blood specimens were collected; tissue repertoires likely differ.

The J segment lost 9 bases and the V segment lost 2 bases, leaving 9 bases of the junction unmatched. This CDR3 spans 15 amino acids. Germline CDR1 and CDR2: SGDLS and YYNGEE. The origin of this receptor is a man aged 18 to 29 in good health. Some clones in this sample may be carry-over from other donors' samples. The sequenced material came from naive CD4+ T cells from PBMCs. The subset here: CD45RA+ positively selected. V gene TRBV9 combines with J gene TRBJ2-1; the match to TRBD2 covers 9 bases. CDR3 loop: CASSVLAGRSSEQFF. The CDR3 DNA follows: TGTGCCAGCAGCGTCCTAGCGGGAAGAAGTAGTGAGCAGTTCTTC. Full variable domain (remainder filled in from reference TRBV9 and TRBJ2-1): DSGVTQTPKHLITATGQRVTLRCSPRSGDLSVYWYQQSLDQGLQFLIQYYNGEERAKGNILERFSAQQFPDLHSELNLSSLELGDSALYFCASSVLAGRSSEQFFGPGTRLTVL.